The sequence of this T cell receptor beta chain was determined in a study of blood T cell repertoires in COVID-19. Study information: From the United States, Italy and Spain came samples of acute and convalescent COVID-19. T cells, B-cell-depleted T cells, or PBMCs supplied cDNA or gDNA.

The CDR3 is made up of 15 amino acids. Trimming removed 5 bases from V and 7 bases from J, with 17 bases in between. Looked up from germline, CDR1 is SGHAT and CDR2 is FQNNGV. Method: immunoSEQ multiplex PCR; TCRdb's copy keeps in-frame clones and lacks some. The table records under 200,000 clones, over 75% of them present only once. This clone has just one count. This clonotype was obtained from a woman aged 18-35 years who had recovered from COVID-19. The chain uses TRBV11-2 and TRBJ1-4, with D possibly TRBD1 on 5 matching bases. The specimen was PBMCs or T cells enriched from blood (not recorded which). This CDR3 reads CASSAQGGATEKLFF. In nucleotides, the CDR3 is TGTGCCAGCAGCGCACAAGGAGGGGCTACTGAAAAACTGTTTTTT.